These T cell receptor beta chains were read from a single sample in a study of spatial heterogeneity in lung cancer. TCRdb reprocessed the 5' RACE reads via MiXCR and lists one record per CDR3 protein. Of almost 75,000 distinct CDR3 sequences in the sample, 10% to 15% were seen once. The source material was PBMCs, sampled at surgery. These TCRs come from a male donor with early-stage non-small cell lung cancer. Each CDR3 is given with its conserved first and last residue. Fields, in order: J gene, clone size, V gene, D gene, CDR3 DNA, CDR3 protein. The D gene is left open where the match is weak. Size tells how often a clone was seen (once, few, many) or the class of an expanded clone, and some rows leave it out.

j_call: TRBJ1-2
clone_size: .
v_call: TRBV10-3
d_call: .
cdr3_nt: TGTGCCATCAGTGGAGGGGAGAGCGGCTACACCTTC
cdr3_aa: CAISGGESGYTF

j_call: TRBJ2-6
clone_size: few
v_call: TRBV7-2
d_call: .
cdr3_nt: TGTGCCAGCAGCTTTACCGGGGATGGGGCCAACGTCCTGACTTTC
cdr3_aa: CASSFTGDGANVLTF

j_call: TRBJ2-2
clone_size: .
v_call: TRBV20-1
d_call: TRBD2
cdr3_nt: TGCAGTGCTTCTCCGGGACTAGCGGGAGCGGGTGGGGAGCTGTTTTTT
cdr3_aa: CSASPGLAGAGGELFF

j_call: TRBJ1-4
clone_size: many
v_call: TRBV5-5
d_call: TRBD1
cdr3_nt: TGTGCCAGCAGCTTGGCCCTCCCCGGACAGGGAGATGAAAAACTGTTTTTT
cdr3_aa: CASSLALPGQGDEKLFF

j_call: TRBJ2-5
clone_size: .
v_call: TRBV6-2/TRBV6-3
d_call: .
cdr3_nt: TGTGCCGGCGGAAGGACGGAAGAGACCCAGTACTTC
cdr3_aa: CAGGRTEETQYF

j_call: TRBJ1-1
clone_size: many
v_call: TRBV29-1
d_call: .
cdr3_nt: TGCAGCGTTAGCGGCACTGAAGCTTTCTTT
cdr3_aa: CSVSGTEAFF

j_call: TRBJ1-5
clone_size: few
v_call: TRBV19
d_call: TRBD1
cdr3_nt: TGTGCCAGTAGTTTGGGACAGCATCAGCCCCAGCATTTT
cdr3_aa: CASSLGQHQPQHF

j_call: TRBJ1-2
clone_size: many
v_call: TRBV29-1
d_call: .
cdr3_nt: TGCAGCGCCTTCCCTTCCAGACAACCCTCCTATGGCTACACCTTC
cdr3_aa: CSAFPSRQPSYGYTF

j_call: TRBJ1-1
clone_size: many
v_call: TRBV6-2/TRBV6-3
d_call: .
cdr3_nt: TGTGCCAGCAGTCAACGAACTGAAGCTTTCTTT
cdr3_aa: CASSQRTEAFF

j_call: TRBJ2-1
clone_size: many
v_call: TRBV6-6
d_call: TRBD2
cdr3_nt: TGTGCCAGCAGTTACTGGACTAGCGTAGAAGGGAATGAGCAGTTCTTC
cdr3_aa: CASSYWTSVEGNEQFF

j_call: TRBJ1-1
clone_size: many
v_call: TRBV5-6
d_call: .
cdr3_nt: TGTGCCAGCAGCCTCTATTGGACTGAAGCTTTCTTT
cdr3_aa: CASSLYWTEAFF

j_call: TRBJ2-1
clone_size: many
v_call: TRBV27
d_call: TRBD2
cdr3_nt: TGTGCCAGCAGTCGCCCGGGGACTAGCGGGAGTCGGTACAATGAGCAGTTCTTC
cdr3_aa: CASSRPGTSGSRYNEQFF

j_call: TRBJ1-1
clone_size: .
v_call: TRBV15
d_call: .
cdr3_nt: TGTGCCACCAGCAGGGGTTTGATCACTGGGGGGACTGAAGCTTTCTTT
cdr3_aa: CATSRGLITGGTEAFF

j_call: TRBJ1-2
clone_size: few
v_call: TRBV7-2
d_call: .
cdr3_nt: TGTGCCAGCAGCCCCCTCGGAAACGTTAGAAGAAATGGCTACACCTTC
cdr3_aa: CASSPLGNVRRNGYTF

j_call: TRBJ2-5
clone_size: .
v_call: TRBV28
d_call: .
cdr3_nt: TGTGCCAGCAGTTTACCAGGGGAATACCAAGAGACCCAGTACTTC
cdr3_aa: CASSLPGEYQETQYF

j_call: TRBJ2-2
clone_size: .
v_call: TRBV10-1
d_call: .
cdr3_nt: TGCGCCAGCAGTGAGTCGACAGTCACCGGGGAGCTGTTTTTT
cdr3_aa: CASSESTVTGELFF

j_call: TRBJ2-4
clone_size: many
v_call: TRBV28
d_call: .
cdr3_nt: TGTGCCAGCAGTTTACAGGAGGGAGACTCCTCGTACTTC
cdr3_aa: CASSLQEGDSSYF

j_call: TRBJ1-1
clone_size: .
v_call: TRBV29-1
d_call: TRBD1
cdr3_nt: TGCAGCGTGCAAAACAGGGGACTCAGGCCCACTGAAGCTTTCTTT
cdr3_aa: CSVQNRGLRPTEAFF

j_call: TRBJ1-2
clone_size: .
v_call: TRBV3-1
d_call: .
cdr3_nt: TGTGCCAGCAGCCCCAGCGGCTCGCACTATGGCTACACCTTC
cdr3_aa: CASSPSGSHYGYTF

j_call: TRBJ2-5
clone_size: few
v_call: TRBV5-1
d_call: .
cdr3_nt: TGCGCCAGCAGCTTGGACCGACCCGCGTTACAGACCCAGTACTTC
cdr3_aa: CASSLDRPALQTQYF

j_call: TRBJ1-6
clone_size: .
v_call: TRBV7-2
d_call: .
cdr3_nt: TGTGCCAGCAGCTTAGGTTTTACCCGTTGGCAGAAAAATTCACCCCTCCACTTT
cdr3_aa: CASSLGFTRWQKNSPLHF

j_call: TRBJ2-1
clone_size: .
v_call: TRBV20-1
d_call: .
cdr3_nt: TGCAATGCTCGCCATGGGGCAGTTCCTTACAATGAGCAGTTCTTC
cdr3_aa: CNARHGAVPYNEQFF

j_call: TRBJ2-3
clone_size: few
v_call: TRBV4-2
d_call: .
cdr3_nt: TGTGCCAGCAGCCAAAGGTCTAATCAGGGGCGCACAGATACGCAGTATTTT
cdr3_aa: CASSQRSNQGRTDTQYF

j_call: TRBJ2-1
clone_size: few
v_call: TRBV4-3
d_call: .
cdr3_nt: TGCGCCAGCAGCCAAGATCAGGGCTTCCGCTCCTCCTACAATGAGCAGTTCTTC
cdr3_aa: CASSQDQGFRSSYNEQFF

j_call: TRBJ1-2
clone_size: .
v_call: TRBV6-5
d_call: .
cdr3_nt: TGTGCCAGCAGTTACTCGACCAGGCCTGGTGGCGGCTACACCTTC
cdr3_aa: CASSYSTRPGGGYTF

j_call: TRBJ1-2
clone_size: .
v_call: TRBV11-2
d_call: .
cdr3_nt: TGTGCCAGCAGCGGGGATATGTGGGGCTACACCTTC
cdr3_aa: CASSGDMWGYTF

j_call: TRBJ2-2
clone_size: .
v_call: TRBV11-3
d_call: .
cdr3_nt: TGTGCCAGCAGCTTGGACGGAGGGGGAACCGGGGAGCTGTTTTTT
cdr3_aa: CASSLDGGGTGELFF

j_call: TRBJ2-7
clone_size: .
v_call: TRBV15
d_call: TRBD1
cdr3_nt: TGTGCCACCAGCAGGAACAGGGGGTCCTCCTACGAGCAGTACTTC
cdr3_aa: CATSRNRGSSYEQYF

j_call: TRBJ2-7
clone_size: .
v_call: TRBV20-1
d_call: .
cdr3_nt: TGCAGTGCTAGATACCAGGGAACTCGCGAGCAGTACTTC
cdr3_aa: CSARYQGTREQYF

j_call: TRBJ2-3
clone_size: many
v_call: TRBV24-1
d_call: TRBD1
cdr3_nt: TGTGCCACCAGCCGGACAGGGAGCACAGATACGCAGTATTTT
cdr3_aa: CATSRTGSTDTQYF

j_call: TRBJ1-2
clone_size: few
v_call: TRBV9
d_call: .
cdr3_nt: TGTGCCAGCAGCGTGGCGACAAGATTTCCTATCCGCTACACCTTC
cdr3_aa: CASSVATRFPIRYTF

j_call: TRBJ1-5
clone_size: few
v_call: TRBV12-3/TRBV12-4
d_call: .
cdr3_nt: TGTGCCAGCAGCACCCGGGACAGCAATCAGCCCCAGCATTTT
cdr3_aa: CASSTRDSNQPQHF

j_call: TRBJ2-7
clone_size: many
v_call: TRBV30
d_call: .
cdr3_nt: TGTGCCTGGAGCACCCTTTCCCGGGGGTACGAGCAGTACTTC
cdr3_aa: CAWSTLSRGYEQYF

j_call: TRBJ1-2
clone_size: many
v_call: TRBV4-1
d_call: TRBD1
cdr3_nt: TGCGCCAGCAGCAGCCGGGACAGGGGAAGTGGCTACACCTTC
cdr3_aa: CASSSRDRGSGYTF

j_call: TRBJ2-5
clone_size: few
v_call: TRBV18
d_call: .
cdr3_nt: TGTGCCAGCTCGCCGGAGGGGACGACCCAGTACTTC
cdr3_aa: CASSPEGTTQYF

j_call: TRBJ2-1
clone_size: many
v_call: TRBV29-1
d_call: .
cdr3_nt: TGCAGCGCCTCCCAATCCTACAATGAGCAGTTCTTC
cdr3_aa: CSASQSYNEQFF

j_call: TRBJ1-5
clone_size: few
v_call: TRBV7-8
d_call: .
cdr3_nt: TGTGCCAGCAGCTTATTGGGGGAACAGCCCCAGCATTTT
cdr3_aa: CASSLLGEQPQHF

j_call: TRBJ2-2
clone_size: many
v_call: TRBV5-4
d_call: .
cdr3_nt: TGTGCCTTGGAGGGGCGAGGGAACACCGGGGAGCTGTTTTTT
cdr3_aa: CALEGRGNTGELFF

j_call: TRBJ2-7
clone_size: many
v_call: TRBV7-2
d_call: TRBD1
cdr3_nt: TGTGCCAGCAGCTTAGGGACAGGGGGCGGCTACGAGCAGTACTTC
cdr3_aa: CASSLGTGGGYEQYF

j_call: TRBJ1-1
clone_size: .
v_call: TRBV4-2
d_call: .
cdr3_nt: TGTGCCAGCAGCCTAGTGGCTCAGAACACTGAAGCTTTCTTT
cdr3_aa: CASSLVAQNTEAFF

j_call: TRBJ2-7
clone_size: many
v_call: TRBV6-5
d_call: TRBD1
cdr3_nt: TGTGCCAGCAGTTTCGGGACAGGCGGTCAGTACGAGCAGTACTTC
cdr3_aa: CASSFGTGGQYEQYF

j_call: TRBJ2-1
clone_size: many
v_call: TRBV15
d_call: .
cdr3_nt: TGTGCCACGGGGACGAATGAGCAGTTCTTC
cdr3_aa: CATGTNEQFF

j_call: TRBJ2-3
clone_size: .
v_call: TRBV5-1
d_call: .
cdr3_nt: TGCGCCAGCAGGAAAGGGGGTGTCCTCACAGATACGCAGTATTTT
cdr3_aa: CASRKGGVLTDTQYF

j_call: TRBJ2-5
clone_size: .
v_call: TRBV6-5
d_call: .
cdr3_nt: TGTGCCAGCAGGATTAGACTCGGACGGCAAGAGACCCAGTACTTC
cdr3_aa: CASRIRLGRQETQYF

j_call: TRBJ1-1
clone_size: .
v_call: TRBV12-3/TRBV12-4
d_call: .
cdr3_nt: TGTGCCAGCAGTTCGGGCAGGGGCAGGAACACTGAAGCTTTCTTT
cdr3_aa: CASSSGRGRNTEAFF

j_call: TRBJ1-2
clone_size: few
v_call: TRBV3-1
d_call: .
cdr3_nt: TGTGCCAGCAGCCATATCAGGGACTATGGCTACACCTTC
cdr3_aa: CASSHIRDYGYTF

j_call: TRBJ2-7
clone_size: .
v_call: TRBV30
d_call: .
cdr3_nt: TGTGCCTGGAGTGTAAGCAACGAGCAGTACTTC
cdr3_aa: CAWSVSNEQYF

j_call: TRBJ2-3
clone_size: .
v_call: TRBV13
d_call: TRBD2
cdr3_nt: TGTGCCAGCAGCTCCTACGTTCGGACTAGCGGGAGGAGGGGGGCAGATACGCAGTATTTT
cdr3_aa: CASSSYVRTSGRRGADTQYF

j_call: TRBJ1-5
clone_size: .
v_call: TRBV2
d_call: .
cdr3_nt: TGTGCCAGCAGCAGGGAGATCCCTGAGGGAAATCAGCCCCAGCATTTT
cdr3_aa: CASSREIPEGNQPQHF

j_call: TRBJ2-7
clone_size: .
v_call: TRBV24-1
d_call: TRBD2
cdr3_nt: TGTACCACCGAATACAGTCTCGGGACTAGCGGGAGGGCCTGTGAGTACGAGCAGTACTTC
cdr3_aa: CTTEYSLGTSGRACEYEQYF

j_call: TRBJ1-2
clone_size: few
v_call: TRBV19
d_call: TRBD1
cdr3_nt: TGTGCCAGTAGTCCCGGACAGGGGCTCGTTCATGGCTACACCTTC
cdr3_aa: CASSPGQGLVHGYTF

j_call: TRBJ2-1
clone_size: many
v_call: TRBV5-1
d_call: TRBD1
cdr3_nt: TGCGCCAGCAGCTTGCCGACAGGGAAGGGCAATGAGCAGTTCTTC
cdr3_aa: CASSLPTGKGNEQFF

j_call: TRBJ2-7
clone_size: few
v_call: TRBV6-5
d_call: .
cdr3_nt: TGTGCCAGCAGTTCCGGCCGCTCCATCTCCTACGAGCAGTACTTC
cdr3_aa: CASSSGRSISYEQYF